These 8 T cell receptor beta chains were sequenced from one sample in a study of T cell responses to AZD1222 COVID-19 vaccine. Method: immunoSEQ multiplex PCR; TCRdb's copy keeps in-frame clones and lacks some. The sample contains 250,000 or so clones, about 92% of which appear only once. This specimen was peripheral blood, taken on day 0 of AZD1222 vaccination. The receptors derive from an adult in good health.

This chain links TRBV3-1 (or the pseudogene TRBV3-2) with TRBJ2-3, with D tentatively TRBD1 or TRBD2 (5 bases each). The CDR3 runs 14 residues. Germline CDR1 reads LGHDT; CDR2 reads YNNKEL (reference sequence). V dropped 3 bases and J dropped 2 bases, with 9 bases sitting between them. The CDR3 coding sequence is TGTGCCAGCAGCCAGGGACCATCCACAGATACGCAGTATTTT. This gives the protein CASSQGPSTDTQYF.

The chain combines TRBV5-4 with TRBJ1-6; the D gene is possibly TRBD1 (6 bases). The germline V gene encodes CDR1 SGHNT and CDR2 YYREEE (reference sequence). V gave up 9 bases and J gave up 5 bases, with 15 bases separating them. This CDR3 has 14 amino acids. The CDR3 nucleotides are TGTGCCACCTCATTGGAGGGGGATAATTCACCCCTCCACTTT. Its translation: CATSLEGDNSPLHF.

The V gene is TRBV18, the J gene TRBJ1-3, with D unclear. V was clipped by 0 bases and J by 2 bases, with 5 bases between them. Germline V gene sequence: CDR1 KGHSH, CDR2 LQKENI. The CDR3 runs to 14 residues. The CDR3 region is CASSPPYPGNTIYF. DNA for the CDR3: TGTGCCAGCTCACCACCGTATCCTGGAAACACCATATATTTT.

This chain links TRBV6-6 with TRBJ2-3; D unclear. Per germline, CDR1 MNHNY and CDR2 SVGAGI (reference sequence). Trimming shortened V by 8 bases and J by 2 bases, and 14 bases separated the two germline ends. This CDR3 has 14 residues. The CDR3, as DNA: TGTGCCAGCGCCCGTAGGCTCTACACAGATACGCAGTATTTT. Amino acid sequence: CASARRLYTDTQYF.

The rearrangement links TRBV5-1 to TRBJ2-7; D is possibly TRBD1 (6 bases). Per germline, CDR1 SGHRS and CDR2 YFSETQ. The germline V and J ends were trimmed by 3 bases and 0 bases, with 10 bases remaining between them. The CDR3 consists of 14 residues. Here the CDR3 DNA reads TGCGCCAGCAGCTCGGACAGCAGCTCCTACGAGCAGTACTTC. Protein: CASSSDSSSYEQYF.

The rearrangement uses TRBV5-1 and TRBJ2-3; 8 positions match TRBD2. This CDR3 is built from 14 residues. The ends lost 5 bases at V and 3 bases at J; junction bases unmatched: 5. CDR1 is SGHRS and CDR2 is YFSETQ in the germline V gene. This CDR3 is CASSAGRGTDTQYF. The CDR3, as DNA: TGCGCCAGCAGTGCCGGGAGGGGGACAGATACGCAGTATTTT.

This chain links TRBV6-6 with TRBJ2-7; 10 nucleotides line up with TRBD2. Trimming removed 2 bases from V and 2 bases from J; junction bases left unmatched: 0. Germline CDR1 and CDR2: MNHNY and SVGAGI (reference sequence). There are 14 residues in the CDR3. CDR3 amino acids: CASSYGTSAYEQYF. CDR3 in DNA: TGTGCCAGCAGTTACGGGACTAGCGCCTACGAGCAGTACTTC.

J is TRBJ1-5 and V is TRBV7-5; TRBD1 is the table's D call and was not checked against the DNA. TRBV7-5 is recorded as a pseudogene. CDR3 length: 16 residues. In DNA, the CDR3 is TGTGCCAGAAGCTTAGCGCAGACAGATAGCAATCAGCCCCAGCATTTT. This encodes CARSLAQTDSNQPQHF.